Following are 5 T cell receptor beta chains from one sample sequenced in a study of blood T cells in healthy people across ages. Sample-barcoded 5' priming and a J-beta primer mix drove a second PCR of about 6 to 11 cycles. A single record per CDR3 protein comes from TCRdb applying MiXCR to the 5' RACE reads. The profile shows 1.5 million to 2 million distinct CDR3 sequences, roughly 32% of them singletons. The sequencing sample was made of blood. The receptors come from a woman in her twenties or thirties in good health.

This clonotype was detected only a few times. The chain employs TRBV10-3 and TRBJ2-3; D not resolved. CDR3 length: 12 amino acids. Trimming removed 4 bases from V and 2 bases from J, with 4 bases in between. The germline V gene encodes CDR1 ENHRY and CDR2 SYGVKD. CDR3 DNA sequence: TGTGCCATCAGTGGAGACACAGATACGCAGTATTTT. This gives the protein CAISGDTDTQYF.

V usage is TRBV28 and J usage is TRBJ1-1, with TRBD1 as a possible D gene (6 bases). The V gene's germline CDR1 is MDHEN and CDR2 SYDVKM. The CDR3 covers 16 residues. Trimming removed 0 bases at V and 1 base at J, with 12 bases between. The CDR3 sequence: CASSLWGQGGNTEAFF. The CDR3 DNA reads as TGTGCCAGCAGTTTATGGGGACAAGGGGGGAACACTGAAGCTTTCTTT.

J is TRBJ1-2 and V is TRBV2, with 7 bases matching TRBD1. The CDR3 extends over 14 amino acids. Trimming took 2 bases from V and 5 from J; bases not matched to a gene: 5. The germline gives CDR1 SNHLY, CDR2 FYNNEI. The CDR3 nucleotides read TGTGCCAGCAGTGAACAGGGGGGAGTGTATGGCTACACCTTC. Protein: CASSEQGGVYGYTF.

This clonotype has just a few counts. This sequence joins TRBV7-2 and TRBJ1-1, with D perhaps matching TRBD1 (6 bases). The germline V and J ends were trimmed by 1 base and 6 bases, with 15 bases remaining between them. Germline values: CDR1 SGHTA, CDR2 FQGNSA. The CDR3 has 15 residues. Written as DNA, the CDR3 is TGTGCCAGCAGCTTAGTGGCAGGGGTTCCCTCTGAAGCTTTCTTT. This encodes CASSLVAGVPSEAFF. Complete variable domain (other parts from reference TRBV7-2 and TRBJ1-1): GAGVSQSPSNKVTEKGKDVELRCDPISGHTALYWYRQSLGQGLEFLIYFQGNSAPDKSGLPSDRFSAERTGGSVSTLTIQRTQQEDSAVYLCASSLVAGVPSEAFFGQGTRLTVV.

V and J are TRBV27 and TRBJ1-1; a possible D gene is TRBD1 (6 bases). V was pared by 6 bases and J by 6 bases, with 20 bases between. Per the germline V gene, CDR1 is MNHEY and CDR2 is SMNVEV (reference sequence). The CDR3 is 15 amino acids. The CDR3 region has the DNA TGTGCCAGCAGCTCCCCCCTAAGGGGGGTGGCTGAAGCTTTCTTT. As protein: CASSSPLRGVAEAFF.